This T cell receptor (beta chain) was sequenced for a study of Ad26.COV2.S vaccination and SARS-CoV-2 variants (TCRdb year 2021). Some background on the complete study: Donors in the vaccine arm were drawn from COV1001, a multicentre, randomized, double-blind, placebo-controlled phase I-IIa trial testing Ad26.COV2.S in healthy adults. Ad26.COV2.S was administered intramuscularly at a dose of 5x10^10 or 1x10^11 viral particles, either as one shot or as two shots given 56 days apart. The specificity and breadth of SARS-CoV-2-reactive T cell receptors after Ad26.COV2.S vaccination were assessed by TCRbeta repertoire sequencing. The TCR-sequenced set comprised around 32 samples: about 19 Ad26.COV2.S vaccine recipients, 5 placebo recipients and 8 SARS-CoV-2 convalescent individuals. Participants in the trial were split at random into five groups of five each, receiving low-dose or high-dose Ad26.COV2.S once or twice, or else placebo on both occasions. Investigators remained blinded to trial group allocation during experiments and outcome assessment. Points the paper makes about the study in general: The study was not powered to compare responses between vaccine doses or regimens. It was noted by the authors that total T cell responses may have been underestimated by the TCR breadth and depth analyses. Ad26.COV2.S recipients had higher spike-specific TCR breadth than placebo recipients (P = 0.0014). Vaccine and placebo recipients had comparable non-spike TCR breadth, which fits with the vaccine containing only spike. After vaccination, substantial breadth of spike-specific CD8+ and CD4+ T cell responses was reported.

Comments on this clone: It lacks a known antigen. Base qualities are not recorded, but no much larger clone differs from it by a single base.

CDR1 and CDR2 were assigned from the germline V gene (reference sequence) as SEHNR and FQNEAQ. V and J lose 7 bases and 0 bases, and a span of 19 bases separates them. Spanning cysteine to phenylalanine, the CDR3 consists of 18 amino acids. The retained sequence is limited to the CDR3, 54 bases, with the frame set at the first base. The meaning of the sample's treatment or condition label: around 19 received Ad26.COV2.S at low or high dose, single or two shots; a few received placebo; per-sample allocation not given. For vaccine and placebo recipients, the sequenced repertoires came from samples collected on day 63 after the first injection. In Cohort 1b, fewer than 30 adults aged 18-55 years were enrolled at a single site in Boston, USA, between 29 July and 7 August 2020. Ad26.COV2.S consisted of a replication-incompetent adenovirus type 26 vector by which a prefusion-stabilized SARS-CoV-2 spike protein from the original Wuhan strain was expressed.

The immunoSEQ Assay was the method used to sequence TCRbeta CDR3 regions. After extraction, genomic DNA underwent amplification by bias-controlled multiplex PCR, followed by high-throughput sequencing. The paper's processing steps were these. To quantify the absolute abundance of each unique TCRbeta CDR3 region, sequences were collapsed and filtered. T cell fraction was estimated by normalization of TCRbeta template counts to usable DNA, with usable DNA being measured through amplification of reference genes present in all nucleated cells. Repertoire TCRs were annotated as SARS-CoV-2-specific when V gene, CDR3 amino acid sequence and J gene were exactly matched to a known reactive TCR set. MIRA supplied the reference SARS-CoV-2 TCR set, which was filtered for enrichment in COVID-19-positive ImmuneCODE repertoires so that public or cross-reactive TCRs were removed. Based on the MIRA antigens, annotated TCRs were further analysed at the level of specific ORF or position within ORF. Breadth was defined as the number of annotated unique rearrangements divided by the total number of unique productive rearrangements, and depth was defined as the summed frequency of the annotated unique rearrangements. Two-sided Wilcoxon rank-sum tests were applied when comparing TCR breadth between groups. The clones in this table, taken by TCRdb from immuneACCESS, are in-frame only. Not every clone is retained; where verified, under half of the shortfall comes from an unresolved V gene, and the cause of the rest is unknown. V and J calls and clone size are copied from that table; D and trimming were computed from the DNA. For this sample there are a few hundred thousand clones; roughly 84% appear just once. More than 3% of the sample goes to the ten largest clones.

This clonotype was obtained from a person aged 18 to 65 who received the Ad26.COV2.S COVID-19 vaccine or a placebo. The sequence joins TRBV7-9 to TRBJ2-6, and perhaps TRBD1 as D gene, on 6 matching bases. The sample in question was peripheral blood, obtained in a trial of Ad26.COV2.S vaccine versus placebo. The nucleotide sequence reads TGTGCCAGCATCCCGGTGGTAGGACAGTCCTCTGGGGCCAACGTCCTGACTTTC. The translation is CASIPVVGQSSGANVLTF.